This passage covers 5 T cell receptor beta chains from one sample sequenced in a study of blood T cell repertoires in COVID-19. Repertoires were generated with immunoSEQ multiplex PCR, while TCRdb's copy carries only in-frame clones and drops some. Of about 220,000 clones listed, 86% are singletons. Sequences were obtained from peripheral blood. The receptors derive from a woman aged 45-65 years with COVID-19, enrolled during active disease.

The chain is built from TRBV19 and TRBJ2-2; maybe TRBD2 (5 bases). This CDR3 has 14 residues. Germline CDR1 LNHDA, CDR2 SQIVND (reference sequence). V lost 5 bases and J lost 1, with 8 bases in between. The CDR3 spells CASSLRVNTGELFF. The CDR3 DNA reads as TGTGCCAGTAGTTTGAGGGTGAACACCGGGGAGCTGTTTTTT.

This chain connects TRBV6-1 to TRBJ2-1, with 11 bases aligning to TRBD2. Germline V gene sequence: CDR1 MNHNS, CDR2 SASEGT. The CDR3 contains 17 residues. V lost 3 bases to trimming and J lost 7 bases; unmatched junction nucleotides: 11. In DNA form, the CDR3 reads TGTGCCAGCAGTGACATAGCGGGGGGGCTAGGTCGGAATGAGCAGTTCTTC. Protein product: CASSDIAGGLGRNEQFF.

The chain couples TRBV5-6 to TRBJ2-3; D perhaps matches TRBD2 (6 bases). The germline CDR1 and CDR2 sequences are SGHDT and YYEEEE. This CDR3 has 14 residues. V was trimmed by 8 bases and J by 2 bases, leaving 15 bases between them. The CDR3 loop reads CASWRAGTTDTQYF. DNA of the CDR3: TGTGCCAGTTGGCGAGCGGGTACCACAGATACGCAGTATTTT. Using reference TRBV5-6 and TRBJ2-3 for the parts outside the CDR3, the full variable domain is DAGVTQSPTHLIKTRGQQVTLRCSPKSGHDTVSWYQQALGQGPQFIFQYYEEEERQRGNFPDRFSGHQFPNYSSELNVNALLLGDSALYLCASWRAGTTDTQYFGPGTRLTVL.

This sequence joins TRBV6-5 and TRBJ2-7; D perhaps matches TRBD1 (5 bases). V was pared by 4 bases and J by 0 bases, with 13 bases between. CDR3 length: 15 amino acids. Germline lookup yields CDR1 MNHEY and CDR2 SVGAGI. CDR3 sequence reads: CASSLGKRGSYEQYF. In DNA, the CDR3 is TGTGCCAGCAGTTTGGGGAAAAGGGGCTCCTACGAGCAGTACTTC.

This clone was recorded only once. The genes are TRBV7-7 and TRBJ2-7; the D gene is possibly TRBD2 (6 bases). Looked up from germline, CDR1 is SSHAT and CDR2 is FNYEAQ (reference sequence). With 5 bases removed from V and 5 bases from J, the gap between germline ends came to 10 bases. The CDR3 spans 12 residues. CDR3 in DNA: TGTGCCAGCAGCCTTGGAGGGGACGAGCAGTACGTC. It yields the protein CASSLGGDEQYV.